These T cell receptor beta chains were read from a single sample in a study of blood T cell repertoires in COVID-19. Assay: immunoSEQ multiplex PCR; the TCRdb copy retains only in-frame clones and omits some. The table lists about 120,000 clones, over 80% of them singletons. The sequenced sample was peripheral blood. The receptors originated from a woman aged 70-85 years with acute or convalescent COVID-19. CDR3s include the opening cysteine and the closing phenylalanine or tryptophan. D genes are given only for firm matches. Part of the rows lack a size; the others show once, few, many or a class for expanded clones.

TRBJ2-2 | once | TRBD1 | TRBV10-1 | TGCGCCAGCAGAGGACAGGACTACACCGGGGAGCTGTTTTTT | CASRGQDYTGELFF
TRBJ2-1 | once | . | TRBV29-1 | TGCAGCTTCTCCCCGGGCCTTGGACTTGAGCAGTTCTTC | CSFSPGLGLEQFF
TRBJ2-3 | . | . | TRBV7-7 | TGTGCCAGCAGCTTAGCACAGGAAGATACGCAGTATTTT | CASSLAQEDTQYF
TRBJ1-2 | . | . | TRBV2 | TGTGCCAGCAGTCCGGGTTCGACTAACTATGGCTACACCTTC | CASSPGSTNYGYTF
TRBJ1-5 | . | . | TRBV7-2 | TGTGCCAGCAGCTTAGGAGGTAGCCACAATCAGCCCCAGCATTTT | CASSLGGSHNQPQHF
TRBJ1-3 | . | TRBD1 | TRBV25-1 | TGTGCCAGCAGATACGGACAGGGAAGTGGAAACACCATATATTTT | CASRYGQGSGNTIYF
TRBJ2-1 | once | . | TRBV5-1 | TGCGCCAGCAGCTTGGTCCCCGGTGGCAATGAGCAGTTCTTC | CASSLVPGGNEQFF
TRBJ1-4 | . | . | TRBV13 | TGTGCCAGCAGCTTAGGTCGAAGGAGCTCAGAAAAACTGTTTTTT | CASSLGRRSSEKLFF
TRBJ1-5 | few | TRBD1 | TRBV2 | TGTGCCAGCAGTGCGGGACAGGGGAGCAATCAGCCCCAGCATTTT | CASSAGQGSNQPQHF
TRBJ2-5 | . | . | TRBV4-1 | TGCGCCAGCAGCCAGGGTTGGTCCGCCCTCGGGGAGACCCAGTACTTC | CASSQGWSALGETQYF
TRBJ1-2 | many | TRBD1 | TRBV4-1 | TGCGCCAGCAGCCGCTTCGTTAGAGACAGGGCTGACTACACCTTC | CASSRFVRDRADYTF
TRBJ1-4 | . | TRBD1 | TRBV10-3 | TGTGCCATCAGTGAGTCAGGGGACAGGGAGCCGTTTTTT | CAISESGDREPFF
TRBJ1-2 | . | TRBD1 | TRBV3-1/TRBV3-2 | TGTGCCAGCAGCCAGGGGGGACAGGGGAGGTCTGGCTACACCTTC | CASSQGGQGRSGYTF
TRBJ1-4 | . | . | TRBV4-1 | TGCGCCAGCAGCCTTAGGCCCTTCGGGAATGAAAAACTGTTTTTT | CASSLRPFGNEKLFF
TRBJ2-3 | once | . | TRBV6-4 | TGTGCCAGCTCTAGCGAGAGCACAGATACGCAGTATTTT | CASSSESTDTQYF
TRBJ1-1 | . | TRBD1 | TRBV28 | TGTGCCAGCAGAAATATAGGGGGCCCGAACACTGAAGCTTTCTTT | CASRNIGGPNTEAFF
TRBJ1-2 | . | . | TRBV18 | TGTGCCAGCTCATTCAGGGCTGAGGGCTACACCTTC | CASSFRAEGYTF
TRBJ1-6 | . | TRBD1 | TRBV11-3 | TGTGCCAGCAGCTCGACGACAGGGGGTAATTCACCCCTCCACTTT | CASSSTTGGNSPLHF
TRBJ2-1 | . | . | TRBV6-4 | TGTGCCAGCAAAAGGGACCCCGGGGGCAATGAGCAGTTCTTC | CASKRDPGGNEQFF
TRBJ2-4 | . | TRBD2 | TRBV11-2 | TGTGCCAGCAGCCCTCGCCGGGAGGACATTCAGTACTTC | CASSPRREDIQYF
TRBJ2-1 | . | TRBD2 | TRBV19 | TGTGCCAGTAGTATAGTAGCGGGGGCCTACAATGAGCAGTTCTTC | CASSIVAGAYNEQFF
TRBJ1-5 | once | . | TRBV5-5 | TGTGCCAGCAGTCCACGCGGGCCGGTTGGTCAGCCCCAGCATTTT | CASSPRGPVGQPQHF
TRBJ1-1 | . | . | TRBV7-2 | TGTGCCAGCAGAAATCAGGGGACGGTGGGCACTGAAGCTTTCTTT | CASRNQGTVGTEAFF
TRBJ2-1 | . | . | TRBV9 | TGTGCCAGCAGCGTAGCTGTCGGGGGTAACAATGAGCAGTTCTTC | CASSVAVGGNNEQFF
TRBJ1-5 | few | TRBD1 | TRBV7-3 | TGTGCCAGCAGATGTAAAGACAGGGCCCCAAATCAGCCCCAGCATTTT | CASRCKDRAPNQPQHF
TRBJ1-2 | . | . | TRBV3-1/TRBV3-2 | TGTGCCAGCAGCTCATCGGACAGTGCTAACTATGGCTACACCTTC | CASSSSDSANYGYTF
TRBJ1-1 | . | . | TRBV28 | TGTGCCGCGGCTGGGGCAGGGGTTGTGGGCACTGAAGCTTTCTTT | CAAAGAGVVGTEAFF
TRBJ2-5 | . | TRBD2 | TRBV6-5 | TGTGCCAGCAGTAGACTAGCGGGGGGGCGTGAGACCCAGTACTTC | CASSRLAGGRETQYF
TRBJ2-7 | . | . | TRBV28 | TGTGCCAGCAAGTCCAGGATCTACGAGCAGTACTTC | CASKSRIYEQYF
TRBJ1-1 | . | . | TRBV3-1/TRBV3-2 | TGTGCCAGCAGCCAAGTTACGGTGAACACTGAAGCTTTCTTT | CASSQVTVNTEAFF
TRBJ1-5 | . | . | TRBV2 | TGTGCCAGCAGTGATTGGGGGGATTACAATCAGCCCCAGCATTTT | CASSDWGDYNQPQHF
TRBJ1-2 | . | . | TRBV2 | TGTGCCAGCAGCTTAGGACAGACAGCTAACTATGGCTACACCTTC | CASSLGQTANYGYTF
TRBJ1-1 | once | . | TRBV2 | TGTGCCAGCAGTGACTCGACACGTTCCACCGAAGCTTTCTTT | CASSDSTRSTEAFF
TRBJ1-1 | . | TRBD1 | TRBV5-1 | TGCGCCAGCAGCCCCTCCCCCGGGACAGGGGTTCGCACTGAAGCTTTCTTT | CASSPSPGTGVRTEAFF
TRBJ1-2 | . | . | TRBV10-3 | TGTGCCATCAGTGAGTCGGAGGGAGGCAGGGGCTACACCTTC | CAISESEGGRGYTF
TRBJ1-1 | . | TRBD1 | TRBV6-1 | TGTGCCAGCAGTGAATTACGACTGGGACAGGCGAACACTGAAGCTTTCTTT | CASSELRLGQANTEAFF
TRBJ2-4 | . | TRBD2 | TRBV11-2 | TGTGCCAGCAGCCCGGCTAGCGGGGCCAAAAACATTCAGTACTTC | CASSPASGAKNIQYF
TRBJ2-7 | . | . | TRBV14 | TGTGCCAGCAGCCAAGATCGTTTTGCCCTGAGGGCGAACTTC | CASSQDRFALRANF
TRBJ1-1 | . | . | TRBV18 | TGTGCCAGCTCACCCATCAGGGGACACCCCGGGGCTTTCTTT | CASSPIRGHPGAFF
TRBJ2-2 | . | . | TRBV27 | TGTGCCAGCAGTTTCTCTCCAGGGGCCGGGGAGCTGTTTTTT | CASSFSPGAGELFF
TRBJ2-3 | . | . | TRBV7-9 | TGTGCCAGCAGCGCTAGCCTGGATACGCAGTATTTT | CASSASLDTQYF